A single sample is the source of the 23 T cell receptor beta chains below, sequenced in a study of shared clonotypes between healthy human individuals. CD45RO-negative, CCR7-positively selected cells formed the naive CD8 fraction, excluding terminally differentiated effector memory CD45RA+ cells. Only in-frame clones appear in the TCRdb table, and some are missing; sequencing was by immunoSEQ multiplex PCR. The data hold some 2.1 million clones, with 93% observed a single time. The sequencing sample was made of naive CD8+ T cells from PBMCs. All receptors come from a young man in good health. Some clones in this sample may be carry-over from other donors' samples.

About this clone: The sample holds other DNA sequences that translate to the same CDR3. The genes are TRBV28 and TRBJ1-1; perhaps TRBD1 as D (6 bases). The germline gives CDR1 MDHEN, CDR2 SYDVKM. This CDR3 contains 13 residues. Trimming took off 4 bases at V and 4 bases at J, with 10 bases between the two ends. The CDR3 nucleotides read TGTGCCAGCAGTTCAACAGGGAGCACTGAAGCTTTCTTT. Encoded protein: CASSSTGSTEAFF.

This clone has a single count. The chain is built from TRBV7-6 and TRBJ2-7; D is uncertain. Germline CDR1 and CDR2: SGHVS and FNYEAQ. Trimming stripped 0 bases from V and 2 bases from J, with 8 bases between. The CDR3 is 14 amino acids. The CDR3 loop reads CASSLAARAYEQYF. DNA of the CDR3: TGTGCCAGCAGCTTAGCTGCGCGCGCCTACGAGCAGTACTTC.

J is TRBJ2-1 and V is TRBV27; 8 bases align to TRBD2. V lost 2 bases and J lost 1; bases outside the gene matches: 7. CDR3 length: 17 residues. Germline assignment: CDR1 MNHEY and CDR2 SMNVEV (reference sequence). DNA of the CDR3: TGTGCCAGCAGTTTAATCGGCGGGGGGAATTCCTACAATGAGCAGTTCTTC. This encodes CASSLIGGGNSYNEQFF.

The gene calls are TRBV27 and TRBJ2-2; possibly TRBD1 for D (5 bases). Germline CDR1 and CDR2: MNHEY and SMNVEV (reference sequence). There are 16 residues in the CDR3. Trimming shortened V by 1 base and J by 3 bases, and 12 bases separated the two germline ends. CDR3 sequence: CASSLLRTLYTGELFF. The CDR3 DNA reads as TGTGCCAGCAGTTTATTAAGGACACTGTACACCGGGGAGCTGTTTTTT.

A note on this clone: The sample contains more than one DNA sequence encoding this CDR3. The chain carries TRBV6-5 and TRBJ2-5; D is unclear. Germline CDR1 is MNHEY and CDR2 is SVGAGI. The V end was cut by 0 bases, the J end by 4 bases, with 3 bases between. The CDR3 is made up of 12 amino acids. In DNA, the CDR3 is TGTGCCAGCAGTTACTCGTCAGAGACCCAGTACTTC. As protein: CASSYSSETQYF.

This rearrangement joins TRBV6-1 to TRBJ2-5, with TRBD1 matching 7 bases. There are 15 residues in the CDR3. V was clipped by 0 bases and J by 5 bases; unmatched bases: 6. CDR1 and CDR2 (germline): MNHNS, SASEGT. CDR3: CASSEAGGWGETQYF. CDR3 bases: TGTGCCAGCAGTGAAGCAGGGGGCTGGGGTGAGACCCAGTACTTC.

The chain joins TRBV28 to TRBJ1-4; possible D gene TRBD1, 6 bases. Deletions cut 3 bases from V and 7 bases from J, with 12 bases between. The germline V gene has CDR1 MDHEN and CDR2 SYDVKM. The CDR3 covers 14 residues. In DNA form, the CDR3 reads TGTGCCAGCAGTTTGTCTCAGGGGACTGAAAAACTGTTTTTT. Protein: CASSLSQGTEKLFF.

The rearrangement joins TRBV15 to TRBJ1-3; weak D call: TRBD1 (5 bases). Germline V lookup: CDR1 LNHNV, CDR2 YYDKDF (reference sequence). This CDR3 contains 17 residues. The germline V and J ends were trimmed by 0 bases and 0 bases, with 12 bases remaining between them. The CDR3 DNA sequence: TGTGCCACCAGCAGAGATGGGGCAGGCCGCTCTGGAAACACCATATATTTT. Amino acids: CATSRDGAGRSGNTIYF.

The chain couples TRBV5-1 to TRBJ2-5; either TRBD1 or TRBD2 may supply D (5 bases each). The CDR3 sequence is 14 residues long. The V gene lost 3 bases and the J gene lost 5 bases, with 14 bases spanning the gap. From germline, CDR1 is SGHRS and CDR2 YFSETQ. This CDR3 reads CASSSGPPGETQYF. For the CDR3, the DNA is TGCGCCAGCAGCTCGGGACCGCCAGGGGAGACCCAGTACTTC.

This chain links TRBV15 with TRBJ2-7, with 8 bases fitting TRBD1. Trimming removed 5 bases from V and 11 bases from J; junction bases left unmatched: 17. The CDR3 runs to 15 residues. Germline V gene data show CDR1 as LNHNV and CDR2 as YYDKDF (reference sequence). CDR3 protein: CATSEGQGLNGREYF. CDR3 nucleotides: TGTGCCACCAGCGAAGGACAGGGCCTCAACGGTCGAGAGTACTTC.

This chain links TRBV7-8 with TRBJ1-5; D unclear. Germline V gene data show CDR1 as SGHVS and CDR2 as FQNEAQ. The CDR3 has 16 residues. V lost 7 bases, J lost 2 bases, and 18 bases lay in between. The CDR3 DNA sequence: TGTGCCAGCAAGAGGTCCGGGAACCCCCGCAATCAGCCCCAGCATTTT. It encodes CASKRSGNPRNQPQHF. The full variable domain, its missing parts supplied by reference TRBV7-8 and TRBJ1-5, is GAGVSQSPRYKVAKRGQDVALRCDPISGHVSLFWYQQALGQGPEFLTYFQNEAQLDKSGLPSDRFFAERPEGSVSTLKIQRTQQEDSAVYLCASKRSGNPRNQPQHFGDGTRLSIL.

The chain has TRBV10-3 and TRBJ2-1, with D unclear. This CDR3 contains 13 residues. Germline loops: CDR1 ENHRY, CDR2 SYGVKD. The V gene lost 5 bases and the J gene lost 0 bases, with 5 bases spanning the gap. DNA for the CDR3: TGTGCCATCAGTACCGGCTCCTACAATGAGCAGTTCTTC. Protein: CAISTGSYNEQFF.

The genes are TRBV9 and TRBJ2-7; D call uncertain. Germline V gene sequence: CDR1 SGDLS, CDR2 YYNGEE. This CDR3 spans 13 amino acids. Trimming shortened V by 0 bases and J by 6 bases, and 10 bases separated the two germline ends. In nucleotides, the CDR3 is TGTGCCAGCAGCGTAGCTAGGGTCGGCGAGCAGTACTTC. Translated, it gives CASSVARVGEQYF.

The chain employs TRBV19 and TRBJ2-1, with 10 nucleotides matching TRBD1. The germline V gene has CDR1 LNHDA and CDR2 SQIVND (reference sequence). Germline trimming cut 3 bases from V and 3 bases from J; bases unmatched to any gene: 17. The length of the CDR3 is 20 residues. CDR3 sequence (DNA): TGTGCCAGTAGTATCCTGTCGACAGGGGGCTTCGAGAACCACTACAATGAGCAGTTCTTC. Its translation: CASSILSTGGFENHYNEQFF.

The chain recombines TRBV28 with TRBJ2-7; 7 bases fit TRBD1. Germline V gives CDR1 MDHEN, CDR2 SYDVKM. Losses at the gene ends were 5 bases for V and 2 bases for J; bases not matched to a gene: 9. This CDR3 is built from 15 residues. CDR3: CASSLTRQGAYEQYF. The DNA for the CDR3 is TGTGCCAGCAGTCTTACCCGGCAGGGGGCCTACGAGCAGTACTTC.

The chain is built from TRBV5-1 and TRBJ2-7; D may correspond to TRBD1 or TRBD2 (5 bases each). The CDR3 loop spans 14 amino acids. The ends were cut back, 3 bases at V and 0 bases at J, with 10 bases in the middle. The germline CDR1 and CDR2 sequences are SGHRS and YFSETQ. CDR3 DNA sequence: TGCGCCAGCAGCTCGGGACGCACCTCCTACGAGCAGTACTTC. This encodes CASSSGRTSYEQYF.

The chain uses TRBV27 and TRBJ2-3; 8 bases agree with TRBD1. The CDR3 is made up of 13 amino acids. Unmatched junction bases numbered 7, after V lost 3 bases and J lost 11 bases. The V gene's germline CDR1 is MNHEY and CDR2 SMNVEV (reference sequence). The CDR3 nucleotides are TGTGCCAGCAGTTTCCCAGGGGGCTACCAGCAGTATTTT. Its protein is CASSFPGGYQQYF.

This clone was seen only once. The chain joins TRBV27 to TRBJ1-3, with 7 nucleotides matching TRBD1. The germline V gene has CDR1 MNHEY and CDR2 SMNVEV (reference sequence). The CDR3 consists of 16 residues. The V gene end was trimmed by 1 base and the J gene end by 0 bases; junction bases not matched to a gene: 3. CDR3 amino acids: CASSLYAGGSGNTIYF. In nucleotides, the CDR3 is TGTGCCAGCAGTTTATACGCAGGGGGCTCTGGAAACACCATATATTTT.

The rearrangement joins TRBV19 to TRBJ2-6; D is unclear. The V gene lost 5 bases and the J gene lost 1 base, with 21 bases spanning the gap. The CDR3 sequence is 19 residues long. Germline V lookup: CDR1 LNHDA, CDR2 SQIVND (reference sequence). In DNA form, the CDR3 reads TGTGCCAGTAGTGCCCAGACACCGGACCACTGGTCTGGGGCCAACGTCCTGACTTTC. It specifies CASSAQTPDHWSGANVLTF.

The rearrangement links TRBV10-3 to TRBJ2-1, with D perhaps matching TRBD1 (5 bases). This CDR3 spans 12 amino acids. Germline CDR1 ENHRY, CDR2 SYGVKD. V shed 3 bases and J shed 7 bases, with 7 bases lying between them. The CDR3 DNA sequence: TGTGCCATCAGTGAAGGGGCGAATGAGCAGTTCTTC. The encoded protein is CAISEGANEQFF.

This chain uses TRBV5-1 with TRBJ2-1, with D possibly TRBD1 on 5 matching bases. The germline V and J ends were trimmed by 0 bases and 4 bases, with 14 bases remaining between them. The CDR3 extends over 16 amino acids. Germline V CDR1 and CDR2: SGHRS, YFSETQ. CDR3 residues: CASSLETAGWYNEQFF. In DNA, the CDR3 is TGCGCCAGCAGCTTGGAAACAGCAGGGTGGTACAATGAGCAGTTCTTC.

For the CDR3, the DNA is TGTGCCAGCTCACCAGACAATGAGCAGTTCTTC. Protein sequence: CASSPDNEQFF. The chain is built from TRBV18 and TRBJ2-1, with D hard to call. The CDR3 is 11 amino acids. V was cut by 2 bases and J by 5 bases, with 1 base left in between. Germline values: CDR1 KGHSH, CDR2 LQKENI.

The V and J genes are TRBV6-1 and TRBJ2-1; a weak D match, TRBD1 (5 bases). Germline CDR1 is MNHNS and CDR2 is SASEGT. The CDR3 consists of 14 residues. V was trimmed by 3 bases and J by 4 bases, leaving 10 bases between them. The CDR3 coding sequence is TGTGCCAGCAGTGAGTGGTCAGGGTACAATGAGCAGTTCTTC. It translates to CASSEWSGYNEQFF.